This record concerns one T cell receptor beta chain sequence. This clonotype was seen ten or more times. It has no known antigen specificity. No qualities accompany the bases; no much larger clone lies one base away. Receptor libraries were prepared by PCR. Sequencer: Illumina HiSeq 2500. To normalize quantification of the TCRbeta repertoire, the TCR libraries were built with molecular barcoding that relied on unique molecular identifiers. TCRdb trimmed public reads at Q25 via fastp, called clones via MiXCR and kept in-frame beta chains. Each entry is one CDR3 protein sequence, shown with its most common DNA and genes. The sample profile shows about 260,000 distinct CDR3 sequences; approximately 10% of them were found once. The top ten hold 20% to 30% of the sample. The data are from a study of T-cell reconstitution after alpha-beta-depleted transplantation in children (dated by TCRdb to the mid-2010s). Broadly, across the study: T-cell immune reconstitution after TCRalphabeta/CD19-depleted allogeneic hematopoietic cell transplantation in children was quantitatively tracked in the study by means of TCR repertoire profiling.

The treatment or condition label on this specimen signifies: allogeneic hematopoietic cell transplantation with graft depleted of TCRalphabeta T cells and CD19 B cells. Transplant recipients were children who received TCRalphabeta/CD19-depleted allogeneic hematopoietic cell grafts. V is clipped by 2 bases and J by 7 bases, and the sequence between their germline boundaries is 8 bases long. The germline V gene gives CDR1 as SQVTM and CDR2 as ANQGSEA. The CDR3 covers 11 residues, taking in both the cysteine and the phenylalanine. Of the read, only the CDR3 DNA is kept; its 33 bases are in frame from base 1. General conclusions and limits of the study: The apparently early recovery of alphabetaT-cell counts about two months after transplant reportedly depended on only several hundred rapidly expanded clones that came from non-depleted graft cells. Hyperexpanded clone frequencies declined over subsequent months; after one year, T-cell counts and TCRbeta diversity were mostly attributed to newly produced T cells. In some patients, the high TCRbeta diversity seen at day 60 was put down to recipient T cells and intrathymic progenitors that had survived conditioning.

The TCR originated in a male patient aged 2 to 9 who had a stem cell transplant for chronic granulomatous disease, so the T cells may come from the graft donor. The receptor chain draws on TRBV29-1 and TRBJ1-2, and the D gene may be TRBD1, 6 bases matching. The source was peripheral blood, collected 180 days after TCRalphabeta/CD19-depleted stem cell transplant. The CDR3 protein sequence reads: CSVESTGGYTF. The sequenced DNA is TGCAGCGTTGAATCGACAGGTGGCTACACCTTC.